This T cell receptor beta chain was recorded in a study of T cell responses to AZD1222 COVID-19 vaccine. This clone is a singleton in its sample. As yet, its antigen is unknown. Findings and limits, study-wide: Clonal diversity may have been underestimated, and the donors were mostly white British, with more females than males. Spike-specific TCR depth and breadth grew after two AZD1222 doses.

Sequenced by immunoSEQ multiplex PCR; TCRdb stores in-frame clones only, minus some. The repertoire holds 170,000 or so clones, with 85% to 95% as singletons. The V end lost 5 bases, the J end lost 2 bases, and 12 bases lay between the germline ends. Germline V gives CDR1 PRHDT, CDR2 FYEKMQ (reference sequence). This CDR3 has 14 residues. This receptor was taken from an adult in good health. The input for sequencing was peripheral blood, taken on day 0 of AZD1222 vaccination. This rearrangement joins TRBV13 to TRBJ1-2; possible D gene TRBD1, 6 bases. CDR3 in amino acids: CASSRKDRNYGYTF. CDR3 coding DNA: TGTGCCAGCAGCCGGAAGGACAGAAACTATGGCTACACCTTC.